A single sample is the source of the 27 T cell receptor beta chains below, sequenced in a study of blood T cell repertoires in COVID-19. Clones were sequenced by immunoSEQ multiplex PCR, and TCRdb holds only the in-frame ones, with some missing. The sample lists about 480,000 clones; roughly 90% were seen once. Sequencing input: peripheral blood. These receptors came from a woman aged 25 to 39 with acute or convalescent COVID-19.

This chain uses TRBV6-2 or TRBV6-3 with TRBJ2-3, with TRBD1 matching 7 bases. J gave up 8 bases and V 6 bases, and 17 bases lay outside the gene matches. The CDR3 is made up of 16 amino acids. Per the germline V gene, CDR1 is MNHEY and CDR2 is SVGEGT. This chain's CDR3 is CASSNQGEWALSTQYF. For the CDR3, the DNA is TGTGCCAGCAGCAATCAGGGGGAATGGGCACTTTCTACGCAGTATTTT.

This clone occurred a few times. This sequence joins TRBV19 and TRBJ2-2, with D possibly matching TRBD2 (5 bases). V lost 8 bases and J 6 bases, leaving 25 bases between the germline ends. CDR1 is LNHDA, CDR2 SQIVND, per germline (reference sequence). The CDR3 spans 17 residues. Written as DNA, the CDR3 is TGTGCCAGTTCACCAGTACTGATGGAGGTAGGCGCCGGGGAGCTGTTTTTT. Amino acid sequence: CASSPVLMEVGAGELFF.

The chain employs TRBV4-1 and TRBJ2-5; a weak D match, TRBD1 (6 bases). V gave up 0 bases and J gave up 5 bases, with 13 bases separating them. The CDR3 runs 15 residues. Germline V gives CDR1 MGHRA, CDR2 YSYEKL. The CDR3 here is CASSQDRGGPETQYF. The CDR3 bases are TGCGCCAGCAGCCAAGACAGAGGGGGACCGGAGACCCAGTACTTC.

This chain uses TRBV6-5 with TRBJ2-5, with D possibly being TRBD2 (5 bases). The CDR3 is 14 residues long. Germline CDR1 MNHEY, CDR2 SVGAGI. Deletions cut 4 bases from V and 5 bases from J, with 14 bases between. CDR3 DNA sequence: TGTGCCAGCAGTTCGCGGGCCCGAGGGGAGACCCAGTACTTC. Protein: CASSSRARGETQYF.

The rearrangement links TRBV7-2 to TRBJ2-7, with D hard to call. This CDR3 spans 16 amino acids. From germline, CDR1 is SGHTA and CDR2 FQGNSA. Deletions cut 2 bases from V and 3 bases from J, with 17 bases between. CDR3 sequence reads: CASSLTPGSKGYEQYF. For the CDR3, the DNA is TGTGCCAGCAGCTTAACCCCCGGGTCCAAAGGCTACGAGCAGTACTTC. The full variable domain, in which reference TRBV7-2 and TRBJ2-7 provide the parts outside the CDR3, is GAGVSQSPSNKVTEKGKDVELRCDPISGHTALYWYRQSLGQGLEFLIYFQGNSAPDKSGLPSDRFSAERTGGSVSTLTIQRTQQEDSAVYLCASSLTPGSKGYEQYFGPGTRLTVT.

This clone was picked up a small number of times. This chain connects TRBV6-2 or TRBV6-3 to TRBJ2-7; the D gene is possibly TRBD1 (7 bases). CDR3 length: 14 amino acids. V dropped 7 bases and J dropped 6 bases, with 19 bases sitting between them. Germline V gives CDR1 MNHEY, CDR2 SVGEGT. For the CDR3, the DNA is TGTGCCAGCACCCCGAGCTGGCAGGGGGGCGAGCAGTACTTC. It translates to CASTPSWQGGEQYF.

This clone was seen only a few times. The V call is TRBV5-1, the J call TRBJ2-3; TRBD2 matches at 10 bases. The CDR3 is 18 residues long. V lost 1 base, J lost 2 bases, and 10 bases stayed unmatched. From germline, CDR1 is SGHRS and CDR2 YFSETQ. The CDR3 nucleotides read TGCGCCAGCAGCTTGTATACTAGCGGGGTCTCGATCACAGATACGCAGTATTTT. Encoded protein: CASSLYTSGVSITDTQYF.

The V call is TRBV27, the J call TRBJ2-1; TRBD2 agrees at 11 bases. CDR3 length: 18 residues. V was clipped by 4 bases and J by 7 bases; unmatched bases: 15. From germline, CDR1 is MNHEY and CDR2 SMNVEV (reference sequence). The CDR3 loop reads CASSSIAGGLILTNEQFF. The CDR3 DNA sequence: TGTGCCAGCAGTTCAATAGCGGGGGGGCTCATTTTAACGAATGAGCAGTTCTTC.

The CDR3 coding sequence is TGTGCCAGCAGCTTTTGTAGGACTAGCGGGGGCGAGCAGTACTTC. This encodes CASSFCRTSGGEQYF. The V and J genes are TRBV7-3 and TRBJ2-7; 13 bases match TRBD2. The J segment lost 6 bases and the V segment lost 3 bases, leaving 5 bases of the junction unmatched. CDR1 is SGHTA, CDR2 FQGTGA, per germline. The CDR3 covers 15 residues.

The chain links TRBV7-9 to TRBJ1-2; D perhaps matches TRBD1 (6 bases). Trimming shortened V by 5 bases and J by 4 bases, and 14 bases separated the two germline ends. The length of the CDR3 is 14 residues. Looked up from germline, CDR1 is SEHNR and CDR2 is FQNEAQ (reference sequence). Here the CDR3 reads CASSPPGQRYGYTF. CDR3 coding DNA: TGTGCCAGCAGCCCACCGGGACAACGCTATGGCTACACCTTC. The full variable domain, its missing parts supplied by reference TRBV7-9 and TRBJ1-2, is DTGVSQNPRHKITKRGQNVTFRCDPISEHNRLYWYRQTLGQGPEFLTYFQNEAQLEKSRLLSDRFSAERPKGSFSTLEIQRTEQGDSAMYLCASSPPGQRYGYTFGSGTRLTVV.

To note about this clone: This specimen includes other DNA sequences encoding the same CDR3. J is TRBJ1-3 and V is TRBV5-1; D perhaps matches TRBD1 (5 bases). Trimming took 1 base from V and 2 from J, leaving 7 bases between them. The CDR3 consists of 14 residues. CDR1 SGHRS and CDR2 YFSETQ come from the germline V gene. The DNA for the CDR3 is TGCGCCAGCAGCTTGCAGGGCGCTGGAAACACCATATATTTT. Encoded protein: CASSLQGAGNTIYF.

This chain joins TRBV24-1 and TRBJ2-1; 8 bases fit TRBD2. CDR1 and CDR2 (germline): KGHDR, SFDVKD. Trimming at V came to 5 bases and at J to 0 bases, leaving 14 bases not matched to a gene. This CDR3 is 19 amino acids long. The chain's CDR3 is CATSAPFSAAGGSYNEQFF. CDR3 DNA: TGTGCCACCAGTGCCCCCTTCTCAGCGGCGGGGGGCTCCTACAATGAGCAGTTCTTC.

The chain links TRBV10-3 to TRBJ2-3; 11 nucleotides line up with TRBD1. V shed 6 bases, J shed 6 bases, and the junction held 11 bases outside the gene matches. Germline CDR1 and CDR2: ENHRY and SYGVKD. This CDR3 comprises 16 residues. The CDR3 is CAISRGQGARVDTQYF. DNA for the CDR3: TGTGCCATCAGCCGTGGACAGGGGGCGCGGGTGGATACGCAGTATTTT.

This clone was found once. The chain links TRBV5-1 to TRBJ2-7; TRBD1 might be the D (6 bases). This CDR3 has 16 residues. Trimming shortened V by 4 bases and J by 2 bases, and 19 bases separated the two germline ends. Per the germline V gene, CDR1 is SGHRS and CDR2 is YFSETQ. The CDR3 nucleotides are TGCGCCAGCAGCCGGGGCGATGTGACAGGAGCCTACGAGCAGTACTTC. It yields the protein CASSRGDVTGAYEQYF. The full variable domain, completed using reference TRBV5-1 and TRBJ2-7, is KAGVTQTPRYLIKTRGQQVTLSCSPISGHRSVSWYQQTPGQGLQFLFEYFSETQRNKGNFPGRFSGRQFSNSRSEMNVSTLELGDSALYLCASSRGDVTGAYEQYFGPGTRLTVT.

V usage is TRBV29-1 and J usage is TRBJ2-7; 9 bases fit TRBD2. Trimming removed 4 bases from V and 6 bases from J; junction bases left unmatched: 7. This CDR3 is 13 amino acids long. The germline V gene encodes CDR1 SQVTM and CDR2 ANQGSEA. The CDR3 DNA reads TGCAGCGTTGGCCCAGCGGGGGGACGCGAGCAGTACTTC. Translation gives CSVGPAGGREQYF.

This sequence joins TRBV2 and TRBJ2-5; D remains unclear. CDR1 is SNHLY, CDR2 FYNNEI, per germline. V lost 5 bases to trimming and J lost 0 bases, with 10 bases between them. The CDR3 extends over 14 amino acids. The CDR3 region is CASSPVGNQETQYF. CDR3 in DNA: TGTGCCAGCAGTCCCGTCGGTAACCAAGAGACCCAGTACTTC.

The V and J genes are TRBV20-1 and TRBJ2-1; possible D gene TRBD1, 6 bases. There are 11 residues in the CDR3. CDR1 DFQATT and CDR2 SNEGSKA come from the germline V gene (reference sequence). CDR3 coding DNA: TGCAGCGCCGAGGGGGTTGTTGAGCAGTTCTTC. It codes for CSAEGVVEQFF.

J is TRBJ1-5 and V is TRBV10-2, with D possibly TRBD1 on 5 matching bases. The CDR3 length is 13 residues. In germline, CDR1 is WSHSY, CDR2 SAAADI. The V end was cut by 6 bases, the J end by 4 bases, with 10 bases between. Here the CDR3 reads CASRSQGNQPQHF. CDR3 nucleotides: TGCGCCAGCAGAAGCCAGGGAAATCAGCCCCAGCATTTT.

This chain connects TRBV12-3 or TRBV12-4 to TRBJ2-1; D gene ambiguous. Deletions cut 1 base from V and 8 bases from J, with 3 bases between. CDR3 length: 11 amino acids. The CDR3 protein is CASSLVDEQFF. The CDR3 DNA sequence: TGTGCCAGCAGTTTAGTCGATGAGCAGTTCTTC.

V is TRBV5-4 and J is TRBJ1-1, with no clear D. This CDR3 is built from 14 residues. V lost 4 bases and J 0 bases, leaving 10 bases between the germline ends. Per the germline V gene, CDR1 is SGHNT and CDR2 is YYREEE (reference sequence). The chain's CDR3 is CASSPGGVNTEAFF. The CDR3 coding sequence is TGTGCCAGCAGCCCGGGCGGGGTGAACACTGAAGCTTTCTTT. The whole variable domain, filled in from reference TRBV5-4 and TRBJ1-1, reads ETGVTQSPTHLIKTRGQQVTLRCSSQSGHNTVSWYQQALGQGPQFIFQYYREEENGRGNFPPRFSGLQFPNYSSELNVNALELDDSALYLCASSPGGVNTEAFFGQGTRLTVV.

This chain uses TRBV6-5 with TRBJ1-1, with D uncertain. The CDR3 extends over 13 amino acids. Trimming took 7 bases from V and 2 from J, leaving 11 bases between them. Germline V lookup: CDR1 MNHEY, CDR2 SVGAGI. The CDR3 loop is CASNNRGNTEAFF. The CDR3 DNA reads TGTGCCAGCAATAATCGGGGAAACACTGAAGCTTTCTTT.

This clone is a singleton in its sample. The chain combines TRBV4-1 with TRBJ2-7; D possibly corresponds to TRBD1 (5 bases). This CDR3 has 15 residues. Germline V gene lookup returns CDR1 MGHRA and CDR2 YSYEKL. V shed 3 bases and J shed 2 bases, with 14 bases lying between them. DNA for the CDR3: TGCGCCAGCAGCCAGAATCCGACAGAGACCTACGAGCAGTACTTC. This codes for CASSQNPTETYEQYF.

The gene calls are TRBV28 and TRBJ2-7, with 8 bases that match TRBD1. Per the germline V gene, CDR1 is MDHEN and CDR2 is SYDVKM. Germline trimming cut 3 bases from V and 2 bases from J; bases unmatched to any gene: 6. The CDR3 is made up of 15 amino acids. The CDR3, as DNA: TGTGCCAGCAGTTTCGGGACAGGAGATCCCTACGAGCAGTACTTC. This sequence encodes CASSFGTGDPYEQYF.

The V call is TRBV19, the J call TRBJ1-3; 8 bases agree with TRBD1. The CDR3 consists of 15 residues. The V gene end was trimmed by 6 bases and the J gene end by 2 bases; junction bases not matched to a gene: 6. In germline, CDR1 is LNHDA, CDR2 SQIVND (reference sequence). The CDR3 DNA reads TGTGCCAGTAGCCGAACAGGGGGAACTGGAAACACCATATATTTT. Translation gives CASSRTGGTGNTIYF.

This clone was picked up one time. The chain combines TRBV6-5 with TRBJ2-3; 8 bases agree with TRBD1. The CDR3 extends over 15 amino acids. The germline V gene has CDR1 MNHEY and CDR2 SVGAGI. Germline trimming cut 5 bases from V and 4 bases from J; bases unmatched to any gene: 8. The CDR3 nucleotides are TGTGCCAGCAGTCGGGGACAGGCCGGCCCAGATACGCAGTATTTT. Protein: CASSRGQAGPDTQYF.

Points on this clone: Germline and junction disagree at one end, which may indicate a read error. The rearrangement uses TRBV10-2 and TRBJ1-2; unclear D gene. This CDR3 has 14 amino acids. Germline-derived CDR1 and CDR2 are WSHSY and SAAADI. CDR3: CASSESMNNYDYTF. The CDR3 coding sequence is TGCGCCAGCAGTGAGTCTATGAATAACTATGACTACACCTTC.

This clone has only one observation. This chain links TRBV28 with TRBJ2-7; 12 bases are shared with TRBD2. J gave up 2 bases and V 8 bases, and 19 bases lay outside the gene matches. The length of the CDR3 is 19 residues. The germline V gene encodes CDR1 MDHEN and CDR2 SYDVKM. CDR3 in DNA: TGTGCCAGCCGACCCTTCGGAAAAAGACTAGCGGGGGAAACCTACGAGCAGTACTTC. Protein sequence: CASRPFGKRLAGETYEQYF.